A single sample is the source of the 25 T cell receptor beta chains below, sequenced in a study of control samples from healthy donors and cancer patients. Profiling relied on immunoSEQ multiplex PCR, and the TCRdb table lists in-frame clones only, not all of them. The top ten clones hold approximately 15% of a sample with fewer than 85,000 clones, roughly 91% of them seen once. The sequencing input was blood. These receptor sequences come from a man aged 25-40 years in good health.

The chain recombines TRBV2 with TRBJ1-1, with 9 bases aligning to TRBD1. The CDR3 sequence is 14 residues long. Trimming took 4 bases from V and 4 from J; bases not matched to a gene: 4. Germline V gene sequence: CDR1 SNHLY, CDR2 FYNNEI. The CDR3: CASSGGQGSTEAFF. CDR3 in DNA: TGTGCCAGCAGTGGGGGACAGGGAAGCACTGAAGCTTTCTTT.

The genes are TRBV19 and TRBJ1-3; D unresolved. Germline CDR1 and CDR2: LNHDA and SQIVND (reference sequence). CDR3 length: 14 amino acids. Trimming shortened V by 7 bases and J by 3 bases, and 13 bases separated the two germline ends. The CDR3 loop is CASTSGRVGNTIYF. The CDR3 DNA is TGTGCCAGTACCTCTGGGCGGGTTGGAAACACCATATATTTT.

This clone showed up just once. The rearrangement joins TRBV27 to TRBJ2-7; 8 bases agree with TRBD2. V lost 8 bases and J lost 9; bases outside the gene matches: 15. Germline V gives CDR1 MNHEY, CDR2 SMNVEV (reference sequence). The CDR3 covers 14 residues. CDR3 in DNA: TGTGCCAGCCAGATTTACGGGACTAGTTCGTCGCAGTACTTC. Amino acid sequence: CASQIYGTSSSQYF.

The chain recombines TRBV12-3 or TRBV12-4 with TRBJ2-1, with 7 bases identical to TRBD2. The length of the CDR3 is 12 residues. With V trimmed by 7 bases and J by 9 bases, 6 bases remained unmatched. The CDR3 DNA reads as TGTGCCAGCACGGCTAGCGGCTTTGAGCAGTTCTTC. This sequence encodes CASTASGFEQFF.

CDR3 nucleotide sequence: TGTGCCAGCAGTTCCCGTTCGGCGGGGACGGCCCAGCATTTT. It is translated as CASSSRSAGTAQHF. The chain couples TRBV28 to TRBJ1-5, with TRBD1 as a possible D gene (5 bases). Germline V gene data show CDR1 as MDHEN and CDR2 as SYDVKM. Deletions cut 4 bases from V and 11 bases from J, with 18 bases between. This CDR3 is built from 14 residues.

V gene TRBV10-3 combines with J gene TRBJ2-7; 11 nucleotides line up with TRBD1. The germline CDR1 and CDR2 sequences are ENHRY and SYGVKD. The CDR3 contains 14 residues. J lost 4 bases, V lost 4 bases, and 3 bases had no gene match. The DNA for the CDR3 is TGTGCCATCAGTGTGGGACAGGGGGATTACGAGCAGTACTTC. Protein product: CAISVGQGDYEQYF.

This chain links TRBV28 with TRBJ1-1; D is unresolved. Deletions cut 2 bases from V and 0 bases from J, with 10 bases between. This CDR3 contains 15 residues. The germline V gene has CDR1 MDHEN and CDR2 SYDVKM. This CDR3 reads CASSLRGRLNTEAFF. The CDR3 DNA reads TGTGCCAGCAGTTTAAGAGGTCGGTTGAACACTGAAGCTTTCTTT.

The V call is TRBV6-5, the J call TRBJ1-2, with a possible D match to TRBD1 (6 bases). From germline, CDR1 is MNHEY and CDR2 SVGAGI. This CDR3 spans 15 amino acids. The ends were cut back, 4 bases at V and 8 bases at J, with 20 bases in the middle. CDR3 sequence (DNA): TGTGCCAGCAGTTTTGACAGGTCTCTCGTGAGAGGCTACACCTTC. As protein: CASSFDRSLVRGYTF.

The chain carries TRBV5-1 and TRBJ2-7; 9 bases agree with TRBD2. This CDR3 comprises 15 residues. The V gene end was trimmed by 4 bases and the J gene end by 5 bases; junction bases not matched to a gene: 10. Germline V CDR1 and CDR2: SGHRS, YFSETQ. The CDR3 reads CASSPLWGGRDEQYF. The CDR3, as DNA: TGCGCCAGCAGCCCCCTTTGGGGCGGGAGGGACGAGCAGTACTTC.

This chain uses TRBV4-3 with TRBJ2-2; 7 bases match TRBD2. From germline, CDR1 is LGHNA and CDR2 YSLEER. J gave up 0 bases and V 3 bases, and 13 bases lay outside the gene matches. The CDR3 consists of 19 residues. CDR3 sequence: CASSHVLGTTLANTGELFF. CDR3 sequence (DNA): TGCGCCAGCAGCCATGTTTTGGGGACTACCCTCGCGAACACCGGGGAGCTGTTTTTT.

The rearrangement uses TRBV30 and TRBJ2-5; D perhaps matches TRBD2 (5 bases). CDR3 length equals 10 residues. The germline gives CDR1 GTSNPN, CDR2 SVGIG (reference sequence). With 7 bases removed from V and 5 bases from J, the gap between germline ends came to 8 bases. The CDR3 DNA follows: TGTGCCTACCTAGCCGAGACCCAGTACTTC. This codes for CAYLAETQYF.

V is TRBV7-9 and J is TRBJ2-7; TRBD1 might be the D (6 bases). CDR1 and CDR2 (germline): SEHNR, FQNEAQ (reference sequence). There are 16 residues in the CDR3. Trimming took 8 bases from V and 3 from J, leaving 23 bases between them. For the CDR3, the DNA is TGTGCCAGCTCACAGGACAGCCCAATAGCAATCTACGAGCAGTACTTC. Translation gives CASSQDSPIAIYEQYF.

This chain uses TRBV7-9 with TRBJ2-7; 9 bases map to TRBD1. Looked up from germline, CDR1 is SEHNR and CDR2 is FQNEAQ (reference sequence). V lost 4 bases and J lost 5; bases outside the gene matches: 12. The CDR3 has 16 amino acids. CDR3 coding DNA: TGTGCCAGCAGCTGGACCGGGACAGGGTATTCCCACGAGCAGTACTTC. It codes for CASSWTGTGYSHEQYF.

In nucleotides, the CDR3 is TGTGCCAGCAGTCCCAGGACAGGGCCCACTGAAGCTTTCTTT. It specifies CASSPRTGPTEAFF. J is TRBJ1-1 and V is TRBV28; 8 nucleotides agree with TRBD1. Per the germline V gene, CDR1 is MDHEN and CDR2 is SYDVKM. The CDR3 runs to 14 residues. The trim removed 5 bases at V and 4 bases at J, leaving 6 bases unmatched.

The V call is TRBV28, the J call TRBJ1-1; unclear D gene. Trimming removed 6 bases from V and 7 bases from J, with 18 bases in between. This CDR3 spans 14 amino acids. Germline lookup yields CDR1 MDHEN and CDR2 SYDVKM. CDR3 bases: TGTGCCAGCAGCAGGTGGCCTCGGGAGAGTGAAGCTTTCTTT. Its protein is CASSRWPRESEAFF. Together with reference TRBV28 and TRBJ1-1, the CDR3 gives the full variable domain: DVKVTQSSRYLVKRTGEKVFLECVQDMDHENMFWYRQDPGLGLRLIYFSYDVKMKEKGDIPEGYSVSREKKERFSLILESASTNQTSMYLCASSRWPRESEAFFGQGTRLTVV.

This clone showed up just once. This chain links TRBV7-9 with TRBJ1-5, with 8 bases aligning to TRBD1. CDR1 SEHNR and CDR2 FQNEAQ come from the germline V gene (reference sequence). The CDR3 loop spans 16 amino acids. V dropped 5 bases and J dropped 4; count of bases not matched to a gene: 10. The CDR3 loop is CASSPTDRDWNQPQHF. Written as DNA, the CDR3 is TGTGCCAGCAGCCCTACGGACAGGGACTGGAATCAGCCCCAGCATTTT. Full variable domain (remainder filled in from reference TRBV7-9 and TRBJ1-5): DTGVSQNPRHKITKRGQNVTFRCDPISEHNRLYWYRQTLGQGPEFLTYFQNEAQLEKSRLLSDRFSAERPKGSFSTLEIQRTEQGDSAMYLCASSPTDRDWNQPQHFGDGTRLSIL.

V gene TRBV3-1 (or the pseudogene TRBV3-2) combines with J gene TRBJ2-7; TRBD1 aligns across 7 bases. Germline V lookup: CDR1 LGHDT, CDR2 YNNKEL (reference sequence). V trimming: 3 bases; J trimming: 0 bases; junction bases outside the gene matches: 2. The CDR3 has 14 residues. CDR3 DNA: TGTGCCAGCAGCCAGGGGACAGCCTCCTACGAGCAGTACTTC. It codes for CASSQGTASYEQYF.

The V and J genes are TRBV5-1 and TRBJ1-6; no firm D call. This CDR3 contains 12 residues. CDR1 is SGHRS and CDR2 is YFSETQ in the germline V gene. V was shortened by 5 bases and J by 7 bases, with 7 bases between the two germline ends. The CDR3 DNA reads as TGCGCCAGCAGAACAGAAAATTCACCCCTCCACTTT. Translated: CASRTENSPLHF.

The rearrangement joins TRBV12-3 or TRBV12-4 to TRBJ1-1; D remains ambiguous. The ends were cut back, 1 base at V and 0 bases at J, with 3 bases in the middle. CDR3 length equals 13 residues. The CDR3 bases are TGTGCCAGCAGTTTAGGGGTGAACACTGAAGCTTTCTTT. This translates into CASSLGVNTEAFF.

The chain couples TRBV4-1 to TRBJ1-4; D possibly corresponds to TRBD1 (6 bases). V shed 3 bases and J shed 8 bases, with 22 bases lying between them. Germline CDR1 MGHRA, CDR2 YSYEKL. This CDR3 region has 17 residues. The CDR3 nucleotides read TGCGCCAGCAGCCATCCCGACAGGACCGGGCTGGACGAAAAACTGTTTTTT. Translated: CASSHPDRTGLDEKLFF.

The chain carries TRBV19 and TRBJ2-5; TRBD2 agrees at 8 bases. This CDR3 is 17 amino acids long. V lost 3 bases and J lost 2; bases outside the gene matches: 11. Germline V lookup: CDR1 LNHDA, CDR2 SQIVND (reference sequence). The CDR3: CASSISHSGGVQETQYF. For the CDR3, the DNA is TGTGCCAGTAGTATCTCGCATTCCGGGGGGGTACAAGAGACCCAGTACTTC.

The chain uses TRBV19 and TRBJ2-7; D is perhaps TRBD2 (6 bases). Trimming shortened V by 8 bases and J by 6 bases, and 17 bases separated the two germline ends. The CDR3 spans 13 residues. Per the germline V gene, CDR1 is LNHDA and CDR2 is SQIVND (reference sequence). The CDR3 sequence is CASSSVVLAEQYF. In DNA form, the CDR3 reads TGTGCCAGTTCATCCGTCGTACTAGCCGAGCAGTACTTC.

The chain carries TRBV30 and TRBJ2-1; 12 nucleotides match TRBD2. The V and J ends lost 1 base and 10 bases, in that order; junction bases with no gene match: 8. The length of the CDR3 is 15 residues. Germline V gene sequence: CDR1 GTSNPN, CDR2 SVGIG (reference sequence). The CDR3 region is CAWSGKGLAGVEQFF. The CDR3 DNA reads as TGTGCCTGGAGTGGAAAGGGACTAGCGGGTGTGGAGCAGTTCTTC.

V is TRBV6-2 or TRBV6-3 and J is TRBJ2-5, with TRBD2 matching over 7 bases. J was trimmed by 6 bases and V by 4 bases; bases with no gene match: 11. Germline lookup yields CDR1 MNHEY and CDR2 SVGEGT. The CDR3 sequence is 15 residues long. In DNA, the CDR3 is TGTGCCAGCAGTTTCAAGCGGGGAATGGGTAAGACCCAGTACTTC. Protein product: CASSFKRGMGKTQYF.

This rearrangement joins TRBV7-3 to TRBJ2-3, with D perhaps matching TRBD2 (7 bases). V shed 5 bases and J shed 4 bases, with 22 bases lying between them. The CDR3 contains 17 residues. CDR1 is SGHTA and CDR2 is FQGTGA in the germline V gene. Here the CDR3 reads CASSPGRRGGASDTQYF. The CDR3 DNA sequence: TGTGCCAGCAGCCCAGGACGGCGCGGGGGCGCGTCAGATACGCAGTATTTT.